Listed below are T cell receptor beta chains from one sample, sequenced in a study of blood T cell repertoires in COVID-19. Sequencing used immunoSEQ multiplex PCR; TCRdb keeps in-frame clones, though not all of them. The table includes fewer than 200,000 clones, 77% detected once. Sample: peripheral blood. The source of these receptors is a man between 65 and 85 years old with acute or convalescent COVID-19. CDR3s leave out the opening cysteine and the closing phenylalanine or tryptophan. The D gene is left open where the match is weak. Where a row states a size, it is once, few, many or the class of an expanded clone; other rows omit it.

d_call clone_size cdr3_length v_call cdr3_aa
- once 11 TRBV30 AWSVYSGNTIY
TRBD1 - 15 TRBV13 ASSYPGTGSSSDTQY
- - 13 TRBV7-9 ASSADSLSGNTIY
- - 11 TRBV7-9 ASSFGGGDGYT
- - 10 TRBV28 ASIAQGNEQF
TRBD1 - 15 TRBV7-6 ASSLVRGGRGDTEAF
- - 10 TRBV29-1 SAWGSPGEQF
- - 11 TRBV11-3 ASSLEAGRITF
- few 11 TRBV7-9 ASSLDWNYGYT
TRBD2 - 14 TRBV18 ASSPFTSGSSNEQF
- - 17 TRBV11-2 ASSLGRGRRIATNEKLF
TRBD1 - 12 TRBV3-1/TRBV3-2 ASSPWTGDTEAF
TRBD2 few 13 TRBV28 ASSFEAGVQDEQF
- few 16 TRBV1 TSSQDGSAEGSTDTQY